The rows below give T cell receptor beta chains drawn from one sample of a study of CD8 T cells in Susac syndrome. A single record per CDR3 protein comes from TCRdb applying MiXCR to the immunoSEQ multiplex PCR reads. The table records 130,000 to 150,000 distinct CDR3 sequences, less than 95% of them present only once. Material: CD4+ T cells from PBMCs. Receptors originate from a human donor in good health. Both conserved end residues are part of each CDR3. The order of the fields is V gene, D gene, clone size, J gene, CDR3 DNA, CDR3 protein. D genes are given only for firm matches. The size field is filled for only some rows; it gives once, few, many or a size class.

TRBV3-1	NA	NA	TRBJ1-2	TGTGCCAGCAGCCACGCCAGGGGCACGGGCTACACCTTC	CASSHARGTGYTF
TRBV18	NA	NA	TRBJ2-1	TGTGCCAGCTCAAACCGGGACTTGGACAATGAGCAGTTCTTC	CASSNRDLDNEQFF
TRBV9	NA	NA	TRBJ2-7	TGTGCCAGCAGCGTTTCGCAGGGTTTTGGCGAGCAGTACTTC	CASSVSQGFGEQYF
TRBV11-2	TRBD1	NA	TRBJ2-1	TGTGCCAGCAGCCGAGGACAGGGGGCGTTAAATGAGCAGTTCTTC	CASSRGQGALNEQFF
TRBV20-1	TRBD2	NA	TRBJ2-7	TGCAGTGCCGAGAAAGCGGGATCTATCTACGAGCAGTACTTC	CSAEKAGSIYEQYF
TRBV30	NA	NA	TRBJ1-2	TGTGCCTGGTTCTACCAGGGAGGGCCCAGCGCTGGCAACACCTTC	CAWFYQGGPSAGNTF
TRBV7-9	NA	NA	TRBJ2-2	TGTGCCAGCAGCTTAGCGGCGGGCAACCCGAACACCGGGGAGCTGTTTTTT	CASSLAAGNPNTGELFF
TRBV29-1	NA	NA	TRBJ2-3	TGCAGCGTTGCATCCAGGTCTCACGGACACAGAGATACGCAGTATTTT	CSVASRSHGHRDTQYF
TRBV5-1	TRBD2	NA	TRBJ2-1	TGCGCCAGCAGCCTAGGGACTAGCGGGAGGGGGACCTACAATGAGCAGTTCTTC	CASSLGTSGRGTYNEQFF
TRBV5-6	NA	NA	TRBJ1-3	TGTGCCAGCAGCCGGACAGCAAACACCATATATTTT	CASSRTANTIYF
TRBV19	NA	NA	TRBJ1-1	TGTGCCAGTAGTATAGAGGGAAGATTGAACACTGAAGCTTTCTTT	CASSIEGRLNTEAFF
TRBV14	NA	NA	TRBJ1-2	TGTGCCAGCAGCCCCCTGAGTTATGGCTACACCTTC	CASSPLSYGYTF
TRBV4-1	TRBD2	NA	TRBJ2-2	TGCGCCAGCAGCCGGTCTAGCGGGATCCCCGGCGGGGAGCTGTTTTTT	CASSRSSGIPGGELFF
TRBV3-1	NA	NA	TRBJ1-5	TGTGCCAGCAGCCAAGATGCAACCCAGCCCCAGCATTTT	CASSQDATQPQHF
TRBV6-6	NA	NA	TRBJ2-5	TGTGCCAGCAGTTACTCTGTGCGGGGGACCCAGTACTTC	CASSYSVRGTQYF
TRBV5-6	TRBD1	NA	TRBJ1-1	TGTGCCAGCAGCGGGCGACAGGGTCAATACACTGAAGCTTTCTTT	CASSGRQGQYTEAFF
TRBV30	NA	NA	TRBJ1-1	TGTGCCTGGAGTGTGGAGGGGGAAGCTTTCTTT	CAWSVEGEAFF
TRBV28	NA	NA	TRBJ2-5	TGTGCCAGCAGTCGCCAGGGTGGAGAGACCCAGTACTTC	CASSRQGGETQYF
TRBV3-1	NA	NA	TRBJ2-7	TGTGCCAGCAGCCCCGCCGGAGGGCTCTACGAGCAGTACTTC	CASSPAGGLYEQYF
TRBV5-1	NA	NA	TRBJ2-7	TGCGCCAGCAGCTTGGACGCGGGCACCTACGAGCAGTACTTC	CASSLDAGTYEQYF
TRBV30	NA	NA	TRBJ1-1	TGTGCCCGGGTGGGGACGTTCGGGGAGGTTTTCTTT	CARVGTFGEVFF
TRBV3-1	TRBD2	NA	TRBJ2-3	TGTGCCAGCAGCCAAGCGGGAGGCCAACGGGGAGATACGCAGTATTTT	CASSQAGGQRGDTQYF
TRBV9	NA	NA	TRBJ1-1	TGTGCCAGCAGCGTAATTATTGGGAACACTGAAGCTTTCTTT	CASSVIIGNTEAFF
TRBV6-2/TRBV6-3	TRBD1	NA	TRBJ2-2	TGTGCCAGCAGTTACCTCGAAGGACAGGGCCACACCGGGGAGCTGTTTTTT	CASSYLEGQGHTGELFF
TRBV12-3/TRBV12-4	NA	NA	TRBJ1-1	TGTGCCAGCAGCCGAGCGGGGATGGACAGCCTGAATGAAGCTTTCTTT	CASSRAGMDSLNEAFF
TRBV7-2	NA	NA	TRBJ2-4	TGTGCCAGCAGCTTAGTGCCGATCGGAGCCAAAAACATTCAGTACTTC	CASSLVPIGAKNIQYF
TRBV20-1	NA	once	TRBJ1-2	TGCAGTGCCACCCCAACAGGGATCTATGGCTACACCTTC	CSATPTGIYGYTF
TRBV7-2	NA	NA	TRBJ1-3	TGTGCCAGCAGCTTGGTACGGTCCTCTGGAAACACCATATATTTT	CASSLVRSSGNTIYF
TRBV28	TRBD2	once	TRBJ2-6	TGTGCCAGCAGTTTTTGGGGGGGTGGGGCCAACGTCCTGACTTTC	CASSFWGGGANVLTF
TRBV18	NA	NA	TRBJ2-5	TGTGCCAGCTCACCTAGGGCAGGGGAGACCCAGTACTTC	CASSPRAGETQYF
TRBV20-1	NA	NA	TRBJ1-5	TGCAGTGCTAGAGTGGGGGGCCTAGGGGGGCCCCAGCATTTT	CSARVGGLGGPQHF
TRBV5-1	TRBD2	NA	TRBJ2-5	TGCGCCAGCAGCTCCGGACTAGCTCAAGAGACCCAGTACTTC	CASSSGLAQETQYF
TRBV7-6	TRBD1	NA	TRBJ1-1	TGTGCCAGCAGCTTAGAGACAGGGGAAAGTTGGAGGAACACTGAAGCTTTCTTT	CASSLETGESWRNTEAFF
TRBV30	NA	NA	TRBJ2-2	TGTGCCGTCTACCCCGGGACCCTGAACACCGGGGAGCTGTTTTTT	CAVYPGTLNTGELFF
TRBV19	NA	NA	TRBJ1-5	TGTGCCAGTACCCCCCGAGGGTTTGGCAATCAGCCCCAGCATTTT	CASTPRGFGNQPQHF
TRBV3-1	TRBD1	once	TRBJ2-2	TGTGCCAGCAGCCACTACAGGGGGATGAACACCGGGGAGCTGTTTTTT	CASSHYRGMNTGELFF
TRBV19	NA	NA	TRBJ2-2	TGTGCCAGTAGTATGTCACAGGGTCGAGGCACCGGGGAGCTGTTTTTT	CASSMSQGRGTGELFF
TRBV30	NA	NA	TRBJ2-1	TGTGCCTGGAATAAGGGGCTTGGCTACAATGAGCAGTTCTTC	CAWNKGLGYNEQFF
TRBV29-1	TRBD1	NA	TRBJ1-1	TGCAGCGTTATATTTCCGGGACAGGGGCATAACACTGAAGCTTTCTTT	CSVIFPGQGHNTEAFF
TRBV5-6	NA	NA	TRBJ2-1	TGTGCCAGCAGTTACGGGACGTCCAATGAGCAGTTCTTC	CASSYGTSNEQFF
TRBV5-1	NA	once	TRBJ2-7	TGCGCCAGCAGCCCGTGGACATCTTCCTCCTACGAGCAGTACTTC	CASSPWTSSSYEQYF
TRBV12-3/TRBV12-4	TRBD1	NA	TRBJ2-2	TGTGCCAGCAGTTTGACAGGGCCGACGGGCGGGGAGCTGTTTTTT	CASSLTGPTGGELFF
TRBV20-1	NA	NA	TRBJ2-7	TGCAGGGCTGGGACGAACTCCTACGAGCAGTACTTC	CRAGTNSYEQYF
TRBV6-1	TRBD1	NA	TRBJ2-5	TGTGCCAGCAGCGACAGGGGCGCGGTTTCGGAGACCCAGTACTTC	CASSDRGAVSETQYF
TRBV4-1	NA	NA	TRBJ2-4	TGCGCCAGCAGCCCCGTCGGCCAGCGGGACACCAAAAACATTCAGTACTTC	CASSPVGQRDTKNIQYF
TRBV11-3	NA	NA	TRBJ1-1	TGTGCCAGCAGCTTAAAGGGAACAACTGAAGCTTTCTTT	CASSLKGTTEAFF
TRBV9	TRBD2	NA	TRBJ2-1	TGTGCCAGCAGCGCCGGGACTAGCGGTATAATGAGGGCGCAGTTCTTC	CASSAGTSGIMRAQFF
TRBV20-1	NA	NA	TRBJ2-7	TGCAGTGCTAGGCGGCCTTCCTACGAGCAGTACTTC	CSARRPSYEQYF
TRBV29-1	NA	NA	TRBJ1-1	TGCAGCGTTGTAGTAGGGGGAAGAACTGAAGCTTTCTTT	CSVVVGGRTEAFF
TRBV5-1	TRBD1	NA	TRBJ1-1	TGCGCCAGCAGCTTGGCCTCGACAGGGGGGCGTGGGCCTACCGCTTTCTTT	CASSLASTGGRGPTAFF
TRBV24-1	NA	NA	TRBJ2-3	TGTGCCACCAGTGTCGGCCCGACCACTACGCAGTATTTT	CATSVGPTTTQYF
TRBV12-3/TRBV12-4	NA	once	TRBJ2-1	TGTGCCAGCAGAGACAGCCTAATGGACCAGTTCTTC	CASRDSLMDQFF
TRBV20-1	TRBD2	NA	TRBJ2-3	TGCAGTGCTAGAGATAGCGGGAGTCCAGATACGCAGTATTTT	CSARDSGSPDTQYF
TRBV24-1	TRBD1	few	TRBJ2-6	TGTGCCACCAGTGACAGGACAGGGTCTGGGGCCAACGTCCTGACTTTC	CATSDRTGSGANVLTF
TRBV30	TRBD1	NA	TRBJ1-2	TGTGCCTGGAGTGTTAACAGGGGAAGCTATGGCTACACCTTC	CAWSVNRGSYGYTF
TRBV28	TRBD2	NA	TRBJ2-7	TGTGCCAGCAGTCGACTCTATAGCGGGAGCTCCCCCTACGAGCAGTACTTC	CASSRLYSGSSPYEQYF
TRBV19	TRBD1	NA	TRBJ1-5	TGTGCCAGCAATGACAGGGCGCGTAGCAATCAGCCCCAGCATTTT	CASNDRARSNQPQHF